Detailed here is one TCR beta chain. The antigen is unknown. A read error may produce the germline difference seen at one junction end. TCRdb ran MiXCR on the 5' RACE reads and lists one entry per CDR3 protein. The table includes roughly 1.6 million distinct CDR3 sequences, under 35% detected once. This sample stems from a study of identical twins. Study-wide findings and caveats: Out-of-frame alpha sequences shared by twins were enriched for low generation probability. Fewer insertions marked abundant cord blood beta clonotypes; young adult naive trended weakly, memory not at all.

Sequencing was carried out using cord blood. The receptor comes from a newborn girl in good health.

CDR3 sequence (DNA): TGTGCCAGCAGTCTTGATAATTCACCCCCCCACTTT. Encoded protein: CASSLDNSPPHF. The chain carries TRBV12-3 or TRBV12-4 and TRBJ1-6; D is unresolved. This CDR3 is built from 12 residues.